Each of the 29 T cell receptor beta chains below was sequenced from the same sample in a study of cytomegalovirus exposure and HLA in healthy donors (dated by TCRdb to 2017 to 2019). Receptor libraries were prepared by the immunoSEQ multiplex PCR assay. A mixture of 60 forward primers for TCR Vbeta segments and 13 reverse primers for TCR Jbeta segments was used in the multiplex PCR. Sourced from immuneACCESS, this table was stored by TCRdb with only in-frame sequences that have V and J called. A share of the clones is absent; for the studies checked, an unresolved V gene accounts for under half, and the remainder has no known explanation. The sample table contains about 190,000 clones; only one count was recorded for 70% to 75% of them. 2.5% to 4% of the sample is in the top ten clones. The sequencing input was PBMCs. These receptors were obtained from a woman aged 25 to 39 in good health and CMV-seropositive.

This clone has just one count. The chain joins TRBV18 to TRBJ2-7; TRBD2 matches 12 bases. The V gene end was trimmed by 3 bases and the J gene end by 6 bases; junction bases not matched to a gene: 6. Germline CDR1 and CDR2: KGHSH and LQKENI. This CDR3 contains 15 residues. CDR3 residues: CASSPLAGGPGEQYF. The CDR3 DNA reads as TGTGCCAGCTCACCCCTAGCGGGAGGGCCGGGCGAGCAGTACTTC.

This clone was detected only a few times. The chain has TRBV15 and TRBJ1-4, with D possibly being TRBD1 (6 bases). CDR1 and CDR2 (germline): LNHNV, YYDKDF (reference sequence). The CDR3 has 14 residues. The germline V and J ends were trimmed by 5 bases and 3 bases, with 10 bases remaining between them. The CDR3 DNA follows: TGTGCCACCAGCTCGGACAGTTCTAATGAAAAACTGTTTTTT. It translates to CATSSDSSNEKLFF.

As for this clone: Other DNA sequences of this sample code for an identical CDR3. V usage is TRBV7-6 and J usage is TRBJ1-3; D gene unclear. V lost 2 bases to trimming and J lost 3 bases, with 5 bases between them. CDR3 length equals 13 residues. In germline, CDR1 is SGHVS, CDR2 FNYEAQ. CDR3 nucleotide sequence: TGTGCCAGCAGCTTATCAGGTGGAAACACCATATATTTT. The encoded protein is CASSLSGGNTIYF. The full variable domain, in which reference TRBV7-6 and TRBJ1-3 provide the parts outside the CDR3, is GAGVSQSPRYKVTKRGQDVALRCDPISGHVSLYWYRQALGQGPEFLTYFNYEAQQDKSGLPNDRFSAERPEGSISTLTIQRTEQRDSAMYRCASSLSGGNTIYFGEGSWLTVV.

J is TRBJ2-7 and V is TRBV4-1; D is perhaps TRBD2 (5 bases). CDR1 MGHRA and CDR2 YSYEKL come from the germline V gene. The CDR3 length is 15 residues. Deletions cut 0 bases from V and 0 bases from J, with 9 bases between. The CDR3 reads CASSQEVANSYEQYF. CDR3 coding DNA: TGCGCCAGCAGCCAAGAGGTAGCGAACTCCTACGAGCAGTACTTC.

In this sample, this clone turned up a few times. The gene calls are TRBV5-5 and TRBJ2-2, with 9 bases matching TRBD1. V lost 3 bases, J lost 0 bases, and 3 bases stayed unmatched. Per the germline V gene, CDR1 is SGHKS and CDR2 is YYEKEE (reference sequence). The CDR3 is 16 amino acids. CDR3 DNA sequence: TGTGCCAGCAGCTGGCGGGACAGGGCGAACACCGGGGAGCTGTTTTTT. This sequence encodes CASSWRDRANTGELFF.

The J gene is TRBJ2-1, the V gene TRBV5-6, with 12 bases that match TRBD2. The germline CDR1 and CDR2 sequences are SGHDT and YYEEEE. This CDR3 contains 15 residues. V was pared by 0 bases and J by 9 bases, with 4 bases of the junction left unmatched. CDR3 amino acids: CASSLVLAGGSEQFF. In DNA form, the CDR3 reads TGTGCCAGCAGCTTGGTCCTAGCGGGAGGGAGTGAGCAGTTCTTC.

V gene TRBV27 combines with J gene TRBJ2-7, with 8 bases aligning to TRBD2. V lost 5 bases and J lost 4; bases outside the gene matches: 13. The CDR3 has 16 amino acids. Germline assignment: CDR1 MNHEY and CDR2 SMNVEV (reference sequence). The CDR3 reads CASSAYFTGGMYEQYF. The CDR3 DNA is TGTGCCAGCAGTGCCTACTTCACGGGAGGGATGTACGAGCAGTACTTC.

The genes are TRBV4-1 and TRBJ2-3, with 7 positions matching TRBD2. V dropped 0 bases and J dropped 0; count of bases not matched to a gene: 3. Germline V gene data show CDR1 as MGHRA and CDR2 as YSYEKL. The CDR3 totals 16 residues. CDR3 DNA sequence: TGCGCCAGCAGCCAAGAGAGTAGCGGGAGCACAGATACGCAGTATTTT. Translation: CASSQESSGSTDTQYF.

The chain employs TRBV5-1 and TRBJ2-5, with D maybe TRBD1 (6 bases). From germline, CDR1 is SGHRS and CDR2 YFSETQ. The V end was cut by 1 base, the J end by 0 bases, with 16 bases between. CDR3 size: 17 residues. The CDR3 DNA follows: TGCGCCAGCAGCTTGCCACCGGGACAAATGTACCAAGAGACCCAGTACTTC. It is translated as CASSLPPGQMYQETQYF.

This clone has just one count. This chain links TRBV28 with TRBJ2-1, with 9 bases lining up with TRBD1. Germline trimming cut 3 bases from V and 7 bases from J; bases unmatched to any gene: 7. The germline V gene has CDR1 MDHEN and CDR2 SYDVKM. This CDR3 has 15 residues. CDR3 sequence (DNA): TGTGCCAGCAGTTTGGCGACAGGGGGTAGAAATGAGCAGTTCTTC. It is translated as CASSLATGGRNEQFF.

This chain links TRBV18 with TRBJ2-7; tentative D call: TRBD2 (6 bases). The CDR3 sequence is 16 residues long. Germline-derived CDR1 and CDR2 are KGHSH and LQKENI. Trimming left V 3 bases short and J 5 bases short, with 20 bases between. CDR3 DNA: TGTGCCAGCTCACCGGGCCTCGGCGGAGGGGTTGACGAGCAGTACTTC. Translation gives CASSPGLGGGVDEQYF.

This clone was detected only a few times. V is TRBV19 and J is TRBJ1-3, with D tentatively TRBD1 (5 bases). Between the trimmed V and J ends, which lost 7 bases and 3 bases, there was a span of 13 bases. CDR3 length equals 14 residues. Germline V gene lookup returns CDR1 LNHDA and CDR2 SQIVND (reference sequence). As DNA, the CDR3 is TGTGCCAGTATGGAGCAGGGTTTTGGAAACACCATATATTTT. Residues: CASMEQGFGNTIYF.

This clone was recorded only once. The genes are TRBV19 and TRBJ1-3, with 9 positions matching TRBD1. J gave up 2 bases and V 0 bases, and 2 bases lay outside the gene matches. This CDR3 contains 16 residues. In germline, CDR1 is LNHDA, CDR2 SQIVND (reference sequence). The CDR3 region has the DNA TGTGCCAGTAGTATAGATGGGACAGGGACTGGAAACACCATATATTTT. This encodes CASSIDGTGTGNTIYF.

The chain has TRBV27 and TRBJ2-7, with D possibly TRBD1 on 5 matching bases. Germline V lookup: CDR1 MNHEY, CDR2 SMNVEV (reference sequence). The CDR3 is 14 residues long. Trimming stripped 5 bases from V and 3 bases from J, with 14 bases between. CDR3 protein: CASSIRQSHYEQYF. The CDR3 DNA sequence: TGTGCCAGCAGTATAAGACAGTCCCACTACGAGCAGTACTTC.

The V and J genes are TRBV5-8 and TRBJ1-4; no clear D gene. The CDR3 extends over 17 amino acids. CDR1 and CDR2 (germline): SGHTS, YDEGEE. The germline V and J ends were trimmed by 0 bases and 0 bases, with 12 bases remaining between them. The CDR3: CASSLARRRATNEKLFF. CDR3 DNA: TGTGCCAGCAGCTTGGCGCGGAGACGGGCAACTAATGAAAAACTGTTTTTT.

V gene TRBV25-1 combines with J gene TRBJ1-1, with D uncertain. Germline-derived CDR1 and CDR2 are MGHDK and SYGVNS. Trimming removed 1 base at V and 2 bases at J, with 5 bases between. CDR3 length: 13 residues. CDR3 coding DNA: TGTGCCAGCAGTGAATCGGGAAACACTGAAGCTTTCTTT. Its translation is CASSESGNTEAFF.

The chain employs TRBV28 and TRBJ2-1, with D perhaps matching TRBD2 (5 bases). Trimming removed 5 bases at V and 6 bases at J, with 17 bases between. The V gene's germline CDR1 is MDHEN and CDR2 SYDVKM. The CDR3 is 15 amino acids. CDR3 amino acids: CASSNPWTGSNEQFF. The DNA for the CDR3 is TGTGCCAGCAGTAATCCATGGACTGGATCCAATGAGCAGTTCTTC.

This sequence joins TRBV28 and TRBJ2-7, with TRBD1 identical over 9 bases. Germline CDR1 and CDR2: MDHEN and SYDVKM. The length of the CDR3 is 13 residues. V gave up 4 bases and J gave up 3 bases; unmatched junction bases: 1. The CDR3 sequence is CASSWDRDYEQYF. CDR3 nucleotides: TGTGCCAGCAGTTGGGACAGGGACTACGAGCAGTACTTC.

This clone was detected ten times or more. This rearrangement joins TRBV6-1 to TRBJ1-5; TRBD1 agrees at 10 bases. This CDR3 contains 15 residues. Germline assignment: CDR1 MNHNS and CDR2 SASEGT. V gave up 2 bases and J gave up 5 bases; unmatched junction bases: 3. The CDR3 nucleotides read TGTGCCAGCAGTGAACCGGGACAGGGGTATCAGCCCCAGCATTTT. Translation: CASSEPGQGYQPQHF.

The table lists this clone with a few counts. The chain has TRBV28 and TRBJ2-5; no reliable D call. Between the trimmed V and J ends, which lost 3 bases and 6 bases, there was a span of 11 bases. The CDR3 runs to 13 residues. The germline gives CDR1 MDHEN, CDR2 SYDVKM. CDR3 amino acids: CASSFEVPKTQYF. In DNA, the CDR3 is TGTGCCAGCAGTTTCGAGGTCCCCAAGACCCAGTACTTC.

For the CDR3, the DNA is TGTGCCAGCGGAGCTGGGGCCGAACCCCAGCATTTT. This sequence encodes CASGAGAEPQHF. This chain joins TRBV27 and TRBJ1-5, with D perhaps matching TRBD1 (5 bases). CDR1 is MNHEY and CDR2 is SMNVEV in the germline V gene (reference sequence). The CDR3 covers 12 residues. V dropped 8 bases and J dropped 10 bases, with 15 bases sitting between them.

The chain employs TRBV6-1 and TRBJ2-1; D possibly corresponds to TRBD2 (5 bases). The V end lost 3 bases, the J end lost 4 bases, and 13 bases lay between the germline ends. CDR3 length: 15 residues. CDR1 and CDR2 from the germline V gene are MNHNS and SASEGT. The CDR3 spells CASSDGVGTYNEQFF. In DNA form, the CDR3 reads TGTGCCAGCAGTGACGGGGTCGGAACTTACAATGAGCAGTTCTTC.

This rearrangement joins TRBV13 to TRBJ2-2, with TRBD1 identical over 7 bases. With 5 bases clipped from V and 0 bases from J, the junction kept 6 bases outside the gene matches. Germline-derived CDR1 and CDR2 are PRHDT and FYEKMQ (reference sequence). The CDR3 is made up of 16 amino acids. The CDR3 region is CASSTAGTANTGELFF. The CDR3 DNA follows: TGTGCCAGCAGCACAGCCGGGACAGCGAACACCGGGGAGCTGTTTTTT.

As DNA, the CDR3 is TGCGCCAGCAGCTTGCAGGGTTCGGGCAATCAGCCCCAGCATTTT. This codes for CASSLQGSGNQPQHF. The chain couples TRBV5-1 to TRBJ1-5, with D maybe TRBD1 (5 bases). The length of the CDR3 is 15 residues. The V gene lost 1 base and the J gene lost 2 bases, with 10 bases spanning the gap. Germline loops: CDR1 SGHRS, CDR2 YFSETQ.

This clone was counted between two and nine times. The chain carries TRBV28 and TRBJ2-3; 12 bases match TRBD2. The CDR3 runs 16 residues. From germline, CDR1 is MDHEN and CDR2 SYDVKM. Trimming at V came to 5 bases and at J to 3 bases, leaving 6 bases not matched to a gene. The CDR3 region has the DNA TGTGCCAGCAGTCAAATCCTAGCGGGAGGGACAGATACGCAGTATTTT. It translates to CASSQILAGGTDTQYF.

V gene TRBV28 combines with J gene TRBJ2-2, with 8 nucleotides matching TRBD2. CDR1 is MDHEN, CDR2 SYDVKM, per germline. The junction had 13 bases not matched to a gene; V was cut back by 7 bases and J by 6 bases. The CDR3 sequence is 16 residues long. CDR3: CASITQAGTRSGELFF. In DNA, the CDR3 is TGTGCCAGCATCACCCAAGCCGGGACTAGATCCGGGGAGCTGTTTTTT.

The rearrangement uses TRBV28 and TRBJ2-1; perhaps TRBD1 as D (6 bases). The V end was cut by 4 bases, the J end by 5 bases, with 24 bases between. In germline, CDR1 is MDHEN, CDR2 SYDVKM. The CDR3 extends over 18 amino acids. The CDR3 DNA follows: TGTGCCAGCAGTTGGTCAGGGGTAGCTCTACTCCTTCACAATGAGCAGTTCTTC. Amino acids: CASSWSGVALLLHNEQFF.

This clone occurred a few times. J is TRBJ2-3 and V is TRBV6-1, with D possibly matching TRBD2 (6 bases). V lost 6 bases and J lost 0, with 10 bases in between. The CDR3 consists of 14 residues. Germline CDR1 MNHNS, CDR2 SASEGT. The CDR3 bases are TGTGCCAGCAGCGGTAGCGGAAGCACAGATACGCAGTATTTT. Amino acids: CASSGSGSTDTQYF.

The chain couples TRBV28 to TRBJ2-7; D not resolved. Per the germline V gene, CDR1 is MDHEN and CDR2 is SYDVKM. The V gene lost 5 bases and the J gene lost 6 bases, with 11 bases spanning the gap. The CDR3 spans 12 residues. The DNA for the CDR3 is TGTGCCAGCAGTCCCACTGATTTCGAGCAGTACTTC. Encoded protein: CASSPTDFEQYF.